A selection of T cell receptor beta chains follows, all from one sample in a study of metastatic and nonmetastatic thyroid tumors. TCRdb re-analyzed the PCR reads using MiXCR. The sample has about 19,000 clones; roughly 27% are singletons. Sequencing used blood. These receptors all stem from a male donor with papillary thyroid cancer or a benign thyroid nodule (not recorded which). Some clones in this sample may be carry-over from other donors' samples. Both conserved end residues are trimmed from each CDR3. Each record gives: V gene, CDR3 protein.

TRBV6-6	ASSYSLEGWANNEQF
TRBV15	ATSRGRQYEQY
TRBV20-1	SARNMPGTGSNQPQH
TRBV6-1	ASSEALLGLQPQH
TRBV20-1	SARDVEISGNTIY
TRBV20-1	SAFSGHNEQF
TRBV5-6	ASSLGIFWGSYNSPLH
TRBV28	ASSLLPLAGGRNYGYT
TRBV3-1	ASSQGPPGGPFIGQY
TRBV19	ASIPRGGQDYRGELF
TRBV28	ASSGTSVTYNEQF
TRBV3-1	ASSQDWRGPYNEQF
TRBV2	ASSGSGQDATNEKLF